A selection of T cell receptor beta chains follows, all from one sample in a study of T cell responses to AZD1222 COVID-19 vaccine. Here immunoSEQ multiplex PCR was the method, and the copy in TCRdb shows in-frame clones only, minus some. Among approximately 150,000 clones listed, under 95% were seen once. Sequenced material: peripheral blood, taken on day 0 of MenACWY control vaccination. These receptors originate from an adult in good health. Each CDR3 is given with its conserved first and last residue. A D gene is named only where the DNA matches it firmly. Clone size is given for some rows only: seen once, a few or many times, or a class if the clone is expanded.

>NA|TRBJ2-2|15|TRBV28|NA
CASSHGFEYTGELFF
TGTGCCAGCAGTCACGGATTCGAATACACCGGGGAGCTGTTTTTT
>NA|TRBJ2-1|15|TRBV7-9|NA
CASMPPGRLRNEQFF
TGTGCCAGCATGCCCCCGGGACGGCTTCGTAATGAGCAGTTCTTC
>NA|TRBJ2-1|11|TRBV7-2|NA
CASSLSSEQFF
TGTGCCAGCAGCTTAAGCAGTGAGCAGTTCTTC
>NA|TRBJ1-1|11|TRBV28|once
CASGGNTEAFF
TGTGCCAGCGGGGGGAACACTGAAGCTTTCTTT
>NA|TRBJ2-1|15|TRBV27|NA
CASSYRPLSYNEQFF
TGTGCCAGCAGTTACCGACCCCTCTCCTACAATGAGCAGTTCTTC
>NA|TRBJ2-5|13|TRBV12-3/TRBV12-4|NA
CASTPRPRETQYF
TGTGCCAGCACCCCCCGGCCGAGGGAGACCCAGTACTTC
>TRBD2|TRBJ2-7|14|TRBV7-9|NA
CASSVTSGSSEQYF
TGTGCCAGCAGCGTGACTAGCGGGAGTTCCGAGCAGTACTTC
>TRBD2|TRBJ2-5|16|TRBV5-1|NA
CASSIRTSGSPETQYF
TGCGCCAGCAGCATCAGGACTAGCGGGAGCCCAGAGACCCAGTACTTC
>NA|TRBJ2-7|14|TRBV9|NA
CASSQGGAPYEQYF
TGTGCCAGCAGCCAGGGGGGGGCCCCCTACGAGCAGTACTTC
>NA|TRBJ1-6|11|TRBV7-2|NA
CASSLISPLHF
TGTGCCAGCAGCTTAATTTCACCCCTCCACTTT
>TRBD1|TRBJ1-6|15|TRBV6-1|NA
CASSERDSRNSPLHF
TGTGCCAGCAGTGAAAGGGACAGTAGGAATTCACCCCTCCACTTT
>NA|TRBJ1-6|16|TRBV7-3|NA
CASSSGDRFGNSPLHF
TGTGCCAGCAGCTCAGGAGACAGGTTTGGGAATTCACCCCTCCACTTT
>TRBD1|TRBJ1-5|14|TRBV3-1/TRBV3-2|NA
CASSQGDRGKPQHF
TGTGCCAGCAGCCAAGGGGACAGGGGAAAGCCCCAGCATTTT
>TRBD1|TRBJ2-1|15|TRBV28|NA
CASSLQQGATNEQFF
TGTGCCAGCAGTTTACAGCAGGGGGCGACGAATGAGCAGTTCTTC
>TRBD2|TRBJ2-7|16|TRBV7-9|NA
CASSLAETSGTYEQYF
TGTGCCAGCAGCCTGGCCGAGACTAGCGGGACCTACGAGCAGTACTTC
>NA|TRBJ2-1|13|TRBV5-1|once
CASSLGGYNEQFF
TGCGCCAGCAGCTTGGGAGGGTACAATGAGCAGTTCTTC
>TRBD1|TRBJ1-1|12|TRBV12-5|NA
CASGHTGGEAFF
TGTGCTAGTGGCCATACAGGGGGTGAAGCTTTCTTT
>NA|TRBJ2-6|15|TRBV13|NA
CASSSREAGANVLTF
TGTGCCAGCAGCTCCAGGGAGGCGGGGGCCAACGTCCTGACTTTC
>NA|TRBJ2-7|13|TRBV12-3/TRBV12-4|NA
CASSFSRAGEQYF
TGTGCCAGCAGTTTTTCCCGGGCCGGAGAGCAGTACTTC
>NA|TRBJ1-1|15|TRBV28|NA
CASRVNRALNTEAFF
TGTGCCAGCAGAGTGAACAGGGCCCTTAACACTGAAGCTTTCTTT
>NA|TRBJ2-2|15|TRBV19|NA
CASSPPGRGTGELFF
TGTGCCAGTAGTCCCCCGGGCAGAGGCACCGGGGAGCTGTTTTTT
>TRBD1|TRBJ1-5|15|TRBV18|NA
CASSPSGAGGGPQHF
TGTGCCAGCTCACCTTCAGGGGCAGGGGGCGGGCCCCAGCATTTT
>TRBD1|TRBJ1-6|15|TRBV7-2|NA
CASRLSNRGNSPLHF
TGTGCCAGCCGCCTCTCGAACAGGGGAAATTCACCCCTCCACTTT
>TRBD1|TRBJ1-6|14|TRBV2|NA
CASSDTGAVSPLHF
TGTGCCAGCAGTGACACAGGGGCTGTTTCACCCCTCCACTTT
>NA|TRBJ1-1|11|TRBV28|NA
CASSVEITAFF
TGTGCCAGCAGTGTAGAGATCACGGCTTTCTTT
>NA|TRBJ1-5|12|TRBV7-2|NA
CASSSNGQPQHF
TGTGCCAGCAGCTCAAATGGACAGCCCCAGCATTTT
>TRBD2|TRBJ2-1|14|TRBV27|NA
CASSTGTRVFEQFF
TGTGCCAGCAGTACCGGGACTAGGGTCTTTGAGCAGTTCTTC
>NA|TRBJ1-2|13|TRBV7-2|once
CASSADRRRGYTF
TGTGCCAGCAGCGCCGACAGGCGGCGTGGCTACACCTTC
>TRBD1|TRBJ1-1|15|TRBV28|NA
CASSLMGQGVPEAFF
TGTGCCAGCAGTTTAATGGGACAGGGGGTCCCTGAAGCTTTCTTT
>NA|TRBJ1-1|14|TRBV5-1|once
CASSLEVGNTEAFF
TGCGCCAGCAGCTTGGAGGTGGGGAACACTGAAGCTTTCTTT
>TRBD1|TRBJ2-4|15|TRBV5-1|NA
CASSWGTGSLNIQYF
TGCGCCAGCAGCTGGGGGACAGGGTCTCTAAACATTCAGTACTTC
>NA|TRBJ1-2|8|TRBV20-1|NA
CSAWGRVF
TGCAGTGCTTGGGGTAGAGTCTTC
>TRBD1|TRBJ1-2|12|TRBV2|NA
CASSRDRYGYTF
TGTGCCAGCAGCCGGGACAGATATGGCTACACCTTC
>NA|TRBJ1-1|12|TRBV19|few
CASGTMNTEAFF
TGTGCCTCAGGGACTATGAACACTGAAGCTTTCTTT
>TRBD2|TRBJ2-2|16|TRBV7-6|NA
CASSTIAGVRTGELFF
TGTGCCAGCAGCACAATAGCGGGAGTACGGACCGGGGAGCTGTTTTTT
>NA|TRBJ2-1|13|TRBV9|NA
CASSRDRPWEQFF
TGTGCCAGCAGTCGCGACAGGCCCTGGGAGCAGTTCTTC
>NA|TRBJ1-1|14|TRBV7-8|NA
CASSLRQGLTEAFF
TGTGCCAGCAGCCTAAGGCAGGGGCTGACTGAAGCTTTCTTT
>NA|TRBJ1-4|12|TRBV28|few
CASSSGNEKLFF
TGTGCCAGCAGTTCGGGTAATGAAAAACTGTTTTTT
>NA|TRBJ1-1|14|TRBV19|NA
CASSHRSGGTEAFF
TGTGCCAGTAGCCACAGATCGGGGGGCACTGAAGCTTTCTTT
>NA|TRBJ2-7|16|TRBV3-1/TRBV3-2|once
CASSPLGGRGAYEQYF
TGTGCCAGCAGCCCCCTGGGTGGCAGGGGAGCCTACGAGCAGTACTTC
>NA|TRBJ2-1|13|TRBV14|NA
CASSKAGYNEQFF
TGTGCCAGCAGTAAAGCGGGTTACAATGAGCAGTTCTTC
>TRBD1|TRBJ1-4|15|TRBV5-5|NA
CASSLRQGGDEKLFF
TGTGCCAGCAGCCTGCGACAGGGCGGAGATGAAAAACTGTTTTTT
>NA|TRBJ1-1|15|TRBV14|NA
CASSQDRNRATEAFF
TGTGCCAGCAGCCAAGATAGGAACAGGGCCACTGAAGCTTTCTTT
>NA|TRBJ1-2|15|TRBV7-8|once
CASSLAEPGIYGYTF
TGTGCCAGCAGCTTAGCGGAGCCGGGGATCTATGGCTACACCTTC
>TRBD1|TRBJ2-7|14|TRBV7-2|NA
CASGRGQGRDEQYF
TGTGCCAGCGGCCGCGGACAGGGTCGGGACGAGCAGTACTTC
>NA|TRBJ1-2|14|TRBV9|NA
CASSPSGGSYGYTF
TGTGCCAGCAGCCCGTCCGGGGGGAGCTATGGCTACACCTTC
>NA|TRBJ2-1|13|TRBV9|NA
CASATGLYNEQFF
TGTGCCAGCGCCACCGGGCTTTACAATGAGCAGTTCTTC
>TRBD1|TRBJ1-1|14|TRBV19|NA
CASSTDRENTEAFF
TGTGCCAGTAGTACCGACAGGGAGAACACTGAAGCTTTCTTT
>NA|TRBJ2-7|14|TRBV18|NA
CASSPRPAAYEQYF
TGTGCCAGCTCACCAAGGCCCGCAGCCTACGAGCAGTACTTC
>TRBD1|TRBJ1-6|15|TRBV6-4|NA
CASSRSGQGYSPLHF
TGTGCCAGCAGTCGATCGGGACAGGGGTATTCACCCCTCCACTTT
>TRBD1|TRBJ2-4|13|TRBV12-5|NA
CASGSGTENIQYF
TGTGCTAGTGGTTCCGGGACAGAAAACATTCAGTACTTC
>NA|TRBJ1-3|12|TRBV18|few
CASSPPGNTIYF
TGTGCCAGCTCACCACCGGGAAACACCATATATTTT
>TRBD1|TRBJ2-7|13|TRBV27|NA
CASSFSTGREQYF
TGTGCCAGCAGTTTTTCGACAGGGCGGGAGCAGTACTTC